The 27 T cell receptor beta chains below were found in one sample sequenced in a study of vaccination effects on CD4 cells after COVID-19. Antigens of these TCRs are unknown. Under the ViraFEST assay, PBMC were stimulated with viral peptide pools so that antigen-specific CD4+ T cells expanded. Sequencing was performed afterwards. CD4+ T cell isolation took place after 10 days of culture. The person had a PCR-confirmed SARS-CoV-2 infection during March to December 2020. Assay used: immunoSEQ multiplex PCR; TCRdb lists only in-frame clones, some missing. Among around 30,000 clones listed, about three quarters were seen once. This specimen was CD4+ T cells from PBMCs cultured with SARS-CoV-2 spike peptides, taken before COVID-19 vaccination. These TCRs come from a human donor who had a prior SARS-CoV-2 infection.

The chain joins TRBV5-5 to TRBJ2-1; TRBD2 agrees at 8 bases. This CDR3 spans 15 amino acids. V shed 0 bases and J 7 bases; nucleotides not matched to a gene: 6. Germline-derived CDR1 and CDR2 are SGHKS and YYEKEE (reference sequence). Here the CDR3 reads CASSLVSGSRNEQFF. The CDR3 bases are TGTGCCAGCAGCTTGGTCAGCGGGAGCAGGAATGAGCAGTTCTTC. The variable domain in full, with the rest retrieved from reference TRBV5-5 and TRBJ2-1, is DAGVTQSPTHLIKTRGQQVTLRCSPISGHKSVSWYQQVLGQGPQFIFQYYEKEERGRGNFPDRFSARQFPNYSSELNVNALLLGDSALYLCASSLVSGSRNEQFFGPGTRLTVL.

The CDR3 sequence is CASTVLTGGTEAFF. The CDR3 DNA follows: TGTGCCAGCACCGTACTTACAGGGGGCACTGAAGCTTTCTTT. The chain uses TRBV2 and TRBJ1-1, with 8 positions matching TRBD1. Germline V gene sequence: CDR1 SNHLY, CDR2 FYNNEI. CDR3 length equals 14 residues. The junction had 8 bases not matched to a gene; V was cut back by 7 bases and J by 4 bases.

V and J are TRBV7-3 and TRBJ2-1, with 8 bases aligning to TRBD2. J was trimmed by 4 bases and V by 4 bases; bases with no gene match: 6. The CDR3 contains 15 residues. From germline, CDR1 is SGHTA and CDR2 FQGTGA. CDR3: CASSSRAGEYNEQFF. The CDR3 bases are TGTGCCAGCAGCTCCCGAGCGGGGGAATACAATGAGCAGTTCTTC. Full variable domain (outside the CDR3, taken from reference TRBV7-3 and TRBJ2-1): GAGVSQTPSNKVTEKGKYVELRCDPISGHTALYWYRQSLGQGPEFLIYFQGTGAADDSGLPNDRFFAVRPEGSVSTLKIQRTERGDSAVYLCASSSRAGEYNEQFFGPGTRLTVL.

V usage is TRBV6-5 and J usage is TRBJ2-7; 10 bases line up with TRBD1. Trimming removed 6 bases from V and 4 bases from J; junction bases left unmatched: 6. The CDR3 has 14 residues. Looked up from germline, CDR1 is MNHEY and CDR2 is SVGAGI. Here the CDR3 reads CASRRQGATYEQYF. The CDR3 region has the DNA TGTGCCAGCAGGAGACAGGGGGCAACTTACGAGCAGTACTTC.

V gene TRBV18 combines with J gene TRBJ2-3, with 8 bases aligning to TRBD1. The CDR3 covers 15 residues. V lost 3 bases and J lost 3; bases outside the gene matches: 5. CDR1 KGHSH and CDR2 LQKENI come from the germline V gene. The CDR3 loop reads CASSPSNRGTDTQYF. CDR3 sequence (DNA): TGTGCCAGCTCACCGAGTAACAGGGGGACAGATACGCAGTATTTT.

The chain carries TRBV9 and TRBJ1-2, with a possible D match to TRBD1 (6 bases). CDR3 length: 15 residues. V lost 4 bases and J 1 base, leaving 14 bases between the germline ends. Germline CDR1 reads SGDLS; CDR2 reads YYNGEE. CDR3 in amino acids: CASSLQGIGNYGYTF. The CDR3 DNA sequence: TGTGCCAGCAGCCTTCAGGGGATAGGTAACTATGGCTACACCTTC.

The V gene is TRBV5-1, the J gene TRBJ2-2; D is perhaps TRBD2 (6 bases). Germline CDR1 is SGHRS and CDR2 is YFSETQ. The CDR3 sequence is 15 residues long. Trimming pared 7 bases from V and 2 bases from J, leaving 15 bases between. Written as DNA, the CDR3 is TGCGCCAGCTCAGCTCGCGCGGGAAACACCGGGGAGCTGTTTTTT. This codes for CASSARAGNTGELFF.

The chain couples TRBV5-1 to TRBJ2-7; 11 bases are shared with TRBD2. V was clipped by 3 bases and J by 2 bases; unmatched bases: 7. The CDR3 is 16 residues long. Germline values: CDR1 SGHRS, CDR2 YFSETQ. CDR3 region: CASSYEPGLAAYEQYF. In nucleotides, the CDR3 is TGCGCCAGCAGCTATGAACCGGGACTAGCGGCCTACGAGCAGTACTTC.

The gene calls are TRBV5-4 and TRBJ2-3; TRBD2 matches at 7 bases. This CDR3 comprises 16 residues. V dropped 0 bases and J dropped 2; count of bases not matched to a gene: 6. Germline V CDR1 and CDR2: SGHNT, YYREEE (reference sequence). CDR3 in DNA: TGTGCCAGCAGCTTGGGGGCGGGAGTATCCACAGATACGCAGTATTTT. This translates into CASSLGAGVSTDTQYF.

The V gene is TRBV4-1, the J gene TRBJ2-3, with D possibly being TRBD1 (6 bases). The CDR3 consists of 16 residues. Germline values: CDR1 MGHRA, CDR2 YSYEKL. V lost 1 base to trimming and J lost 0 bases, with 11 bases between them. Written as DNA, the CDR3 is TGCGCCAGCAGCCAAGCGCTCAGGGGAAGCACAGATACGCAGTATTTT. Amino acids: CASSQALRGSTDTQYF.

This rearrangement joins TRBV11-2 to TRBJ2-5, with 11 positions matching TRBD2. CDR3 length equals 16 residues. Trimming cost V 5 bases and J 1 base; bases outside gene matches: 6. Germline V gene data show CDR1 as SGHAT and CDR2 as FQNNGV. CDR3 nucleotides: TGTGCCAGCAGCCCCGGGACTAGCGGAACCCAAGAGACCCAGTACTTC. The encoded protein is CASSPGTSGTQETQYF. Using reference TRBV11-2 and TRBJ2-5 for the parts outside the CDR3, the full variable domain is EAGVAQSPRYKIIEKRQSVAFWCNPISGHATLYWYQQILGQGPKLLIQFQNNGVVDDSQLPKDRFSAERLKGVDSTLKIQPAKLEDSAVYLCASSPGTSGTQETQYFGPGTRLLVL.

There are a few counts of this clone. The rearrangement uses TRBV6-5 and TRBJ2-7, with D unresolved. V was trimmed by 2 bases and J by 4 bases, leaving 6 bases between them. The CDR3 covers 12 residues. From germline, CDR1 is MNHEY and CDR2 SVGAGI. In nucleotides, the CDR3 is TGTGCCAGCAGTTACAGGAGATACGAGCAGTACTTC. Protein product: CASSYRRYEQYF.

This chain links TRBV4-2 with TRBJ2-2; 10 bases match TRBD2. Looked up from germline, CDR1 is LGHNA and CDR2 is YNFKEQ. J lost 1 base, V lost 0 bases, and 8 bases had no gene match. This CDR3 has 19 residues. DNA for the CDR3: TGTGCCAGCAGCCAAGAAGGGAACTTAGCGGGGGGGAACACCGGGGAGCTGTTTTTT. This gives the protein CASSQEGNLAGGNTGELFF.

The chain combines TRBV18 with TRBJ2-2; 9 bases fit TRBD2. Per the germline V gene, CDR1 is KGHSH and CDR2 is LQKENI. V was pared by 4 bases and J by 1 base, with 7 bases of the junction left unmatched. This CDR3 has 17 residues. CDR3 sequence: CASSLLTSGLNTGELFF. In DNA, the CDR3 is TGTGCCAGCTCACTACTAACTAGCGGGTTGAACACCGGGGAGCTGTTTTTT.

CDR3 sequence reads: CASSPQATSLSETQYF. CDR3 coding DNA: TGTGCCAGCAGCCCACAGGCCACTAGCCTATCGGAGACCCAGTACTTC. The chain links TRBV7-9 to TRBJ2-5; perhaps TRBD2 as D (6 bases). The CDR3 is 16 residues long. With 5 bases removed from V and 5 bases from J, the gap between germline ends came to 21 bases. In germline, CDR1 is SEHNR, CDR2 FQNEAQ (reference sequence).

The V call is TRBV9, the J call TRBJ2-1, with D uncertain. V was shortened by 4 bases and J by 5 bases, with 13 bases between the two germline ends. Germline V gene sequence: CDR1 SGDLS, CDR2 YYNGEE. The CDR3 loop spans 14 amino acids. Here the CDR3 DNA reads TGTGCCAGCAGCCCCGGACCCTGGGACAATGAGCAGTTCTTC. The encoded protein is CASSPGPWDNEQFF. Drawing the rest from reference TRBV9 and TRBJ2-1, the complete variable domain is DSGVTQTPKHLITATGQRVTLRCSPRSGDLSVYWYQQSLDQGLQFLIQYYNGEERAKGNILERFSAQQFPDLHSELNLSSLELGDSALYFCASSPGPWDNEQFFGPGTRLTVL.

V usage is TRBV7-9 and J usage is TRBJ1-1; D is undetermined. Deletions cut 1 base from V and 2 bases from J, with 14 bases between. Germline assignment: CDR1 SEHNR and CDR2 FQNEAQ (reference sequence). The CDR3 is 16 residues long. The CDR3 region is CASSLGSGRLNTEAFF. The CDR3, as DNA: TGTGCCAGCAGCTTAGGTTCTGGCAGGCTAAACACTGAAGCTTTCTTT.

Written as DNA, the CDR3 is TGTGCCAGTAGCAGAAGACAGGGGGCTAAATATCAGCCCCAGCATTTT. Translation gives CASSRRQGAKYQPQHF. The rearrangement joins TRBV19 to TRBJ1-5, with 10 bases lining up with TRBD1. This CDR3 spans 16 amino acids. Germline CDR1 is LNHDA and CDR2 is SQIVND (reference sequence). The V gene end was trimmed by 6 bases and the J gene end by 5 bases; junction bases not matched to a gene: 10.

This chain uses TRBV3-1 (or the pseudogene TRBV3-2) with TRBJ1-2; 12 bases fit TRBD1. Losses at the gene ends were 5 bases for V and 8 bases for J; bases not matched to a gene: 9. Germline-derived CDR1 and CDR2 are LGHDT and YNNKEL (reference sequence). This CDR3 is built from 15 residues. Written as DNA, the CDR3 is TGTGCCAGCAGCTTACCGGGACAGGGGGCGATGGGCTACACCTTC. This gives the protein CASSLPGQGAMGYTF.

The chain employs TRBV7-9 and TRBJ2-3, with D possibly called TRBD1 or TRBD2 (6 bases each). In germline, CDR1 is SEHNR, CDR2 FQNEAQ (reference sequence). CDR3 length: 14 residues. The V and J ends lost 3 bases and 2 bases respectively, with 9 bases between them. CDR3 DNA: TGTGCCAGCAGCTTGGAGGGACACACAGATACGCAGTATTTT. This translates into CASSLEGHTDTQYF.

J is TRBJ2-1 and V is TRBV28; 12 bases fit TRBD2. The J segment lost 1 base and the V segment lost 7 bases, leaving 5 bases of the junction unmatched. The CDR3 runs to 16 residues. The germline V gene encodes CDR1 MDHEN and CDR2 SYDVKM. CDR3 DNA: TGTGCCAGCACCCGACTAGCGGGAGAGTCCTACAATGAGCAGTTCTTC. Amino acids: CASTRLAGESYNEQFF.

V and J are TRBV9 and TRBJ1-2; 8 nucleotides agree with TRBD1. The V and J ends lost 6 bases and 5 bases, in that order; junction bases with no gene match: 3. The CDR3 is made up of 12 amino acids. Germline V gene data show CDR1 as SGDLS and CDR2 as YYNGEE. This CDR3 reads CASNRGNYGYTF. The CDR3 DNA reads as TGTGCCAGCAACAGGGGGAATTATGGCTACACCTTC.

The rearrangement links TRBV2 to TRBJ2-7; 7 bases agree with TRBD1. This CDR3 is 15 amino acids long. V shed 3 bases, J shed 5 bases, and the junction held 10 bases outside the gene matches. Germline loops: CDR1 SNHLY, CDR2 FYNNEI. DNA for the CDR3: TGTGCCAGCAGTGAGGGTGTACAGGGGATCCACGAGCAGTACTTC. The encoded protein is CASSEGVQGIHEQYF.

This chain joins TRBV7-2 and TRBJ2-7; 8 bases align to TRBD1. The germline V gene encodes CDR1 SGHTA and CDR2 FQGNSA. The junction had 6 bases not matched to a gene; V was cut back by 5 bases and J by 3 bases. The CDR3 totals 14 residues. CDR3 sequence reads: CASSAWDRIYEQYF. CDR3 sequence (DNA): TGTGCCAGCAGCGCATGGGACAGGATCTACGAGCAGTACTTC.

This chain links TRBV20-1 with TRBJ1-1; D may be TRBD1 (6 bases). Trimming shortened V by 4 bases and J by 11 bases, and 14 bases separated the two germline ends. CDR1 DFQATT and CDR2 SNEGSKA come from the germline V gene (reference sequence). The CDR3 covers 11 residues. The CDR3 DNA is TGCAGTGCTAAAGACAGGCAGGGGGCTTTCTTT. It is translated as CSAKDRQGAFF.

CDR3 protein: CASSPRTAGRTYGYTF. DNA of the CDR3: TGTGCCAGCAGCCCAAGGACAGCGGGGAGAACCTATGGCTACACCTTC. The chain links TRBV7-2 to TRBJ1-2; TRBD1 is a possible D gene (6 bases). The CDR3 covers 16 residues. Trimming shortened V by 5 bases and J by 4 bases, and 20 bases separated the two germline ends. Germline V lookup: CDR1 SGHTA, CDR2 FQGNSA.

This rearrangement joins TRBV29-1 to TRBJ2-1; TRBD2 matches 9 bases. The CDR3 consists of 15 residues. The V gene's germline CDR1 is SQVTM and CDR2 ANQGSEA. V lost 4 bases, J lost 5 bases, and 9 bases stayed unmatched. This CDR3 is CSVAWTASGNNEQFF. CDR3 nucleotide sequence: TGCAGCGTTGCGTGGACGGCTAGCGGGAACAATGAGCAGTTCTTC.